This T cell receptor (beta chain) was obtained from a study of glioma-infiltrating T cells. The CDR3 is made up of 13 amino acids. V was clipped by 3 bases and J by 2 bases, with 7 bases between them. TCR alpha and beta CDR3 regions were amplified from RNA using iRepertoire nested multiplex PCR. TCRdb itself ran the multiplex PCR reads through MiXCR, one entry per CDR3 protein. The top ten clones hold under 35% of a sample with around 130,000 distinct CDR3 sequences, approximately 24% of them seen once. Study-wide results and caveats: Tissue and blood shared very few CDR3 sequences.

This clonotype was counted between two and nine times. Its antigen is not identified. The chain carries TRBV12-3 or TRBV12-4 and TRBJ2-5, with D unclear. The sequenced material came from glioma tissue, nonneoplastic brain tissue, or PBMCs (not recorded which). The receptor was isolated from a human donor with low-grade glioma or glioblastoma, undergoing nonglioma brain surgery, or in good health (not recorded which). This chain's CDR3 is CASSFGNQETQYF. The CDR3 DNA reads as TGTGCCAGCAGTTTCGGCAATCAAGAGACCCAGTACTTC.